This T cell receptor (beta chain) was documented in a study of identical twins. Study-wide points: Weaker excess sharing between twins was seen in beta out-of-frame sequences. Cross-sectional statistical analysis, not tracking of the same donors, underpinned the conclusions. High-abundance cord blood beta clonotypes had fewer insertions; memory repertoires showed none.

TCRdb re-derived calls from the 5' RACE reads in MiXCR, one entry per CDR3 protein. The sample has around 1.7 million distinct CDR3 sequences; about 32% are singletons. Germline V gene sequence: CDR1 SGHTA, CDR2 FQGNSA. V was cut by 6 bases and J by 4 bases, with 24 bases left in between. The CDR3 is 18 residues long. This clonotype occurred a few times. Its antigen remains unidentified. This chain joins TRBV7-2 and TRBJ1-4; the D gene is possibly TRBD1 (5 bases). This receptor was taken from a newborn girl in good health. Sequenced material: cord blood. The CDR3 reads CASSSRPGRFDHNEKLFF. CDR3 nucleotides: TGTGCCAGCAGTTCGCGTCCGGGACGGTTCGATCATAATGAAAAACTGTTTTTT.